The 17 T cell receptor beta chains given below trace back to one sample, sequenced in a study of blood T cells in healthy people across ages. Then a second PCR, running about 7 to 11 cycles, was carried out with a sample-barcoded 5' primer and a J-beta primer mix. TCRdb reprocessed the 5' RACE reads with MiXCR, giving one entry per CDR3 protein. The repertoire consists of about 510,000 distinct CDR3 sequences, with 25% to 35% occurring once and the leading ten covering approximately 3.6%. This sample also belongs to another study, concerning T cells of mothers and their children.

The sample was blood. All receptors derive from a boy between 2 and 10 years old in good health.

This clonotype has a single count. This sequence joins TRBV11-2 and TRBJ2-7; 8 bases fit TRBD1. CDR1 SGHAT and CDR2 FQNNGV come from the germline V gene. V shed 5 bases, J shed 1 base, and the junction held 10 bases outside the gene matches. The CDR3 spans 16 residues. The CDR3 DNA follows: TGTGCCAGCAGCCTATCAGCCAGGGGGCAGTCCTACGAGCAGTACTTC. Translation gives CASSLSARGQSYEQYF.

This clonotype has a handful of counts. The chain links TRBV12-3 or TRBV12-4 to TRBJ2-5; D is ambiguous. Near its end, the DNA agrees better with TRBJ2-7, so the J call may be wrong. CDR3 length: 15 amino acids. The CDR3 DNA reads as TGTGCCAGCAGTTTGGTGGAAAGCTACGGCTACGAGCAGTACTTC. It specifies CASSLVESYGYEQYF.

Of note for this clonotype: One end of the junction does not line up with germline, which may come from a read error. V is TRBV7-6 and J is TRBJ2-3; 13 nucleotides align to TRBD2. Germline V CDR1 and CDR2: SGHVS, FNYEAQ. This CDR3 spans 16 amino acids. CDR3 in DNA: TGCGCCAGCAGCTGGACTAGCGGGAGAGGATGGGATACGCAGTATTTT. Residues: CASSWTSGRGWDTQYF.

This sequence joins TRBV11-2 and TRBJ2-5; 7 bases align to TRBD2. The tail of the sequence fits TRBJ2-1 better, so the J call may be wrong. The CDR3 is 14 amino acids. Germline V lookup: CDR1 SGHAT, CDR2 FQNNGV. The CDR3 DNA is TGTGCCAGCAGTCGTCCCGGGACTACAGAGGAGCAGTTCTTC. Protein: CASSRPGTTEEQFF.

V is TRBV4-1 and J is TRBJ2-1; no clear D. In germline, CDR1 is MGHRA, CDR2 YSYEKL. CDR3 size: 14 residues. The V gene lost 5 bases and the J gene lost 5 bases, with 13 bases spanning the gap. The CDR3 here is CASSFVGGDNEQFF. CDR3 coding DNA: TGCGCCAGCAGCTTCGTGGGCGGTGACAATGAGCAGTTCTTC.

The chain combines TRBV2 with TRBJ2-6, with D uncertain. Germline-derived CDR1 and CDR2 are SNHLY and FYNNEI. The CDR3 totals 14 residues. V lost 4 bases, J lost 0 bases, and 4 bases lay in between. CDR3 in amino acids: CASSGSSGANVLTF. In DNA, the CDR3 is TGTGCCAGCAGTGGGAGCTCTGGGGCCAACGTCCTGACTTTC.

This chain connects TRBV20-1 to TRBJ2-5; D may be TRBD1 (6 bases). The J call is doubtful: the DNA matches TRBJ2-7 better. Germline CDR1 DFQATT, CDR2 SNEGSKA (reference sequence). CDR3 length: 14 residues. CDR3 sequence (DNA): TGCAGTGCTAGTGACGGACAGAGGTCCTACGAGCAGTACTTC. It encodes CSASDGQRSYEQYF.

In DNA form, the CDR3 reads TGTGCCAGCAGTGGGGACCAGTATGGCTACACCTTC. The encoded protein is CASSGDQYGYTF. The rearrangement uses TRBV2 and TRBJ1-2; D is possibly TRBD1 (5 bases). Germline V gives CDR1 SNHLY, CDR2 FYNNEI. Trimming took 4 bases from V and 5 from J, leaving 8 bases between them. CDR3 length: 12 amino acids.

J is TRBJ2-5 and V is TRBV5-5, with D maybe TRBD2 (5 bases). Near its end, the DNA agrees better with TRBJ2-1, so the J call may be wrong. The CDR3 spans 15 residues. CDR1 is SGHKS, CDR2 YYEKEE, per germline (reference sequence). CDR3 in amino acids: CASSLVYPGSGEQFF. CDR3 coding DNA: TGTGCCAGCAGCTTGGTTTATCCGGGGTCGGGTGAGCAGTTCTTC.

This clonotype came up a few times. CDR3 in DNA: TGTGCCAGCAGCTTAGGAGCCGGGGACTATGGCTACACCTTC. It is translated as CASSLGAGDYGYTF. J is TRBJ1-2 and V is TRBV7-9; D call uncertain. V shed 1 base and J shed 3 bases, with 9 bases lying between them. This CDR3 spans 14 amino acids. Germline-derived CDR1 and CDR2 are SEHNR and FQNEAQ (reference sequence).

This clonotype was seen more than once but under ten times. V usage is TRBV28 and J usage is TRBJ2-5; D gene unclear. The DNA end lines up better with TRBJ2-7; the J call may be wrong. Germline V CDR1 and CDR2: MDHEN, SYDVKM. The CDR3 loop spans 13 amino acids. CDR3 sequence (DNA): TGTGCCAGCAGAACGACAAATTTCTACGAGCAGTACTTC. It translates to CASRTTNFYEQYF.

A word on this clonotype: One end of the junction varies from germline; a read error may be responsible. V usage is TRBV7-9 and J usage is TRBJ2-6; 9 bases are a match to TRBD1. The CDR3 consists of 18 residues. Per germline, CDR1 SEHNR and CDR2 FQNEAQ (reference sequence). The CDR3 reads CACSWGTGPSSGANVLTF. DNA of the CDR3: TGTGCCTGCAGCTGGGGGACAGGGCCTAGCTCTGGGGCCAACGTCCTGACTTTC.

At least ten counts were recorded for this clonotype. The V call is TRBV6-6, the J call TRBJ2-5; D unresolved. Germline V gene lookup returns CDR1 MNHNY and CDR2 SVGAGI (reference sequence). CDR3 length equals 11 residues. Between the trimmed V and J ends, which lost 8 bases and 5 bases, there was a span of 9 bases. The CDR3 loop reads CASGTDETQYF. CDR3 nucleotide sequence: TGTGCCAGCGGCACTGATGAGACCCAGTACTTC.

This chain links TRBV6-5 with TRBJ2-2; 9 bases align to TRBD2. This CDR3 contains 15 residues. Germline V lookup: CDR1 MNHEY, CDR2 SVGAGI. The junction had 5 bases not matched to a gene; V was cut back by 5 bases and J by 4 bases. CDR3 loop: CASSRLAGSTGELFF. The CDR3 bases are TGTGCCAGCAGTCGGCTAGCGGGGAGCACCGGGGAGCTGTTTTTT.

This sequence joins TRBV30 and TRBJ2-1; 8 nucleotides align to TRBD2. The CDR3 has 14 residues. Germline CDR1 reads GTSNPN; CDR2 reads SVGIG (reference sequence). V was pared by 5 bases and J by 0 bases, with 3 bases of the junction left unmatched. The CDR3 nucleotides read TGTGCCTGGGGGAGCGGGAGCTCCTACAATGAGCAGTTCTTC. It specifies CAWGSGSSYNEQFF. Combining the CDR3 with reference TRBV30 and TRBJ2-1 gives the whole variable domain SQTIHQWPATLVQPVGSPLSLECTVEGTSNPNLYWYRQAAGRGLQLLFYSVGIGQISSEVPQNLSASRPQDRQFILSSKKLLLSDSGFYLCAWGSGSSYNEQFFGPGTRLTVL.

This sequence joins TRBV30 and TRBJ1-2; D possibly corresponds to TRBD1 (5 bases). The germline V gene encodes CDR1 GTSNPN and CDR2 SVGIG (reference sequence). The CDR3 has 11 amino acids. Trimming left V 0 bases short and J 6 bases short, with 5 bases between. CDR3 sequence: CAWSVRDGYTF. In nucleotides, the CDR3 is TGTGCCTGGAGTGTCAGGGATGGCTACACCTTC.

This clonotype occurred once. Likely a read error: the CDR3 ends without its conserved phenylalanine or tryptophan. CDR3 in DNA: TGTGCCAGCAGCTTACCGACGTACAATGAGCAGTTCTGC. It is translated as CASSLPTYNEQFC. The chain couples TRBV7-2 to TRBJ2-1, with D unclear. Germline V gene sequence: CDR1 SGHTA, CDR2 FQGNSA. The CDR3 is 13 amino acids. Trimming took off 2 bases at V and 4 bases at J, with 6 bases between the two ends.